The 2 T cell receptor beta chains given below trace back to one sample, sequenced in a study of T cell changes during pregnancy in multiple sclerosis. Method: immunoSEQ multiplex PCR; TCRdb's copy keeps in-frame clones and lacks some. The sample consists of roughly 58,000 clones, about 92% of them appearing once. Sequencing was performed on CD4+ T cells from peripheral blood mononuclear cells, taken after pregnancy. The source is a female donor in good health, enrolled as a control in a pregnancy study.

The rearrangement joins TRBV29-1 to TRBJ1-4, with a tentative D call TRBD1 (6 bases). The V gene lost 4 bases and the J gene lost 4 bases, with 10 bases spanning the gap. CDR1 SQVTM and CDR2 ANQGSEA come from the germline V gene. CDR3 length: 13 amino acids. CDR3 residues: CSVGQVINEKLFF. The CDR3, as DNA: TGCAGCGTTGGACAGGTGATTAATGAAAAACTGTTTTTT.

The chain combines TRBV5-1 with TRBJ1-2; TRBD1 matches at 8 bases. V was pared by 5 bases and J by 7 bases, with 10 bases of the junction left unmatched. The germline gives CDR1 SGHRS, CDR2 YFSETQ. The CDR3 has 14 residues. CDR3 in amino acids: CASSSSGGLGGYTF. CDR3 coding DNA: TGCGCCAGCAGTTCCTCAGGGGGCTTGGGTGGCTACACCTTC. The whole variable domain, remainder taken from reference TRBV5-1 and TRBJ1-2, is KAGVTQTPRYLIKTRGQQVTLSCSPISGHRSVSWYQQTPGQGLQFLFEYFSETQRNKGNFPGRFSGRQFSNSRSEMNVSTLELGDSALYLCASSSSGGLGGYTFGSGTRLTVV.